Listed below are T cell receptor beta chains from one sample, sequenced in a study of blood T cell repertoires in COVID-19. Assay: immunoSEQ multiplex PCR; the TCRdb copy retains only in-frame clones and omits some. The data show roughly 100,000 clones, 90% seen once. Sequencing was done on a sample of peripheral blood. The source is a man in his forties or fifties with acute or convalescent COVID-19. Both conserved end residues are part of each CDR3. D genes are given only for firm matches. Size values are once, few and many counts, or a class for expanded clones, and some rows have none.

TRBJ2-3 TRBD1 - TRBV4-1 CASSLGQGPSDTQYF TGCGCCAGCAGCCTCGGACAGGGACCCTCAGATACGCAGTATTTT
TRBJ2-7 - - TRBV11-2 CASNLGAGAFHEQYF TGTGCCAGCAACCTCGGAGCTGGGGCATTCCACGAGCAGTACTTC
TRBJ1-5 - few TRBV2 CATSKVGAGEPQHF TGTGCCACTAGTAAGGTGGGGGCCGGGGAGCCCCAGCATTTT
TRBJ1-1 - - TRBV27 CASSLIQGLNTEAFF TGTGCCAGCAGTCTCATACAGGGCTTGAACACTGAAGCTTTCTTT
TRBJ1-5 TRBD1 few TRBV4-1 CASSQDPGTVGNQPQHF TGCGCCAGCAGCCAAGACCCCGGGACAGTCGGGAATCAGCCCCAGCATTTT
TRBJ2-4 - - TRBV27 CASSLPGGKNIQYF TGTGCCAGCAGTTTACCAGGGGGGAAAAACATTCAGTACTTC
TRBJ2-1 - - TRBV7-2 CASSSQGVGQFF TGTGCCAGCAGCTCTCAGGGTGTTGGGCAGTTCTTC
TRBJ2-7 TRBD2 few TRBV2 CASLGEGSYEQYF TGTGCCAGCCTTGGGGAGGGCTCCTACGAGCAGTACTTC
TRBJ1-1 TRBD1 few TRBV20-1 CSASPQGATEAFF TGCAGTGCTAGTCCCCAGGGGGCAACTGAAGCTTTCTTT
TRBJ1-5 - few TRBV5-1 CASSLGGQGYSNQPQHF TGCGCCAGCAGCTTGGGGGGGCAGGGATATAGCAATCAGCCCCAGCATTTT
TRBJ2-7 - - TRBV3-1/TRBV3-2 CASSLARGEQYF TGTGCCAGCAGCCTAGCCCGCGGCGAGCAGTACTTC
TRBJ2-7 TRBD2 - TRBV6-5 CASNLAGSSYEQYF TGTGCCAGCAACCTAGCGGGAAGCTCCTACGAGCAGTACTTC
TRBJ1-5 - - TRBV2 CASSEQGGWQDQPQHF TGTGCCAGCAGTGAACAGGGAGGATGGCAAGATCAGCCCCAGCATTTT
TRBJ2-7 TRBD2 - TRBV7-7 CASSPSGTYEQYF TGTGCCAGCAGCCCTAGCGGGACTTACGAGCAGTACTTC
TRBJ2-2 - few TRBV4-3 CASSHLGSANTGELFF TGCGCCAGCAGCCACCTAGGGAGCGCGAACACCGGGGAGCTGTTTTTT
TRBJ2-7 TRBD2 - TRBV4-3 CASSQAGGLAGGEQYF TGCGCCAGCAGCCAGGCCGGTGGACTAGCGGGAGGCGAGCAGTACTTC
TRBJ2-7 TRBD2 - TRBV7-9 CASALAGGPYEQYF TGTGCCAGCGCCCTAGCGGGAGGGCCCTACGAGCAGTACTTC
TRBJ1-6 TRBD1 - TRBV28 CASSPSGGRWNSPLHF TGTGCCAGCAGCCCTTCAGGGGGGCGCTGGAATTCACCCCTCCACTTT
TRBJ2-7 - - TRBV18 CASSFTGLGNHEQYF TGTGCCAGCTCATTCACAGGGCTTGGTAACCACGAGCAGTACTTC
TRBJ1-3 - - TRBV18 CASSPEAYPGNTIYF TGTGCCAGCTCCCCTGAGGCCTATCCTGGAAACACCATATATTTT
TRBJ1-1 - - TRBV21-1 CASSSQPRGRANTEAFF TGTGCCAGCAGCAGCCAGCCCAGGGGCAGGGCGAACACTGAAGCTTTCTTT
TRBJ1-2 - - TRBV20-1 CSAHGVDGYTF TGCAGTGCTCACGGGGTGGATGGCTACACCTTC
TRBJ2-1 - - TRBV7-2 CASSNRNSNEQFF TGTGCCAGCAGCAACCGAAATAGTAATGAGCAGTTCTTC
TRBJ1-2 - - TRBV19 CASSRQENYGYTF TGTGCCAGTAGTAGACAGGAGAACTATGGCTACACCTTC
TRBJ2-1 - - TRBV27 CATAEGINEQFF TGTGCCACCGCGGAGGGGATCAATGAGCAGTTCTTC
TRBJ1-6 TRBD1 - TRBV6-1 CASSEDRGRGTLHF TGTGCCAGCAGTGAAGACAGGGGGCGGGGGACCCTCCACTTT
TRBJ2-2 - - TRBV7-9 CASSRRANTGELFF TGTGCCAGCAGCCGCCGGGCGAACACCGGGGAGCTGTTTTTT
TRBJ2-7 TRBD2 once TRBV7-9 CASSAALADSYEQYF TGTGCCAGCAGCGCCGCGCTAGCGGACTCCTACGAGCAGTACTTC
TRBJ1-1 - once TRBV6-5 CASSSLILGHGAFF TGTGCCAGCAGTTCCCTAATCCTCGGACACGGAGCTTTCTTT
TRBJ2-1 TRBD2 - TRBV10-3 CAEAAVAGSYNEQFF TGTGCCGAGGCGGCGGTAGCGGGCTCCTACAATGAGCAGTTCTTC
TRBJ2-3 TRBD1 - TRBV18 CASSPGTGQDTQYF TGTGCCAGCTCTCCCGGGACAGGGCAAGATACGCAGTATTTT
TRBJ2-5 - - TRBV7-2 CASSLQGGRETQYF TGTGCCAGCAGCTTACAGGGGGGTAGGGAGACCCAGTACTTC
TRBJ1-6 TRBD1 once TRBV5-6 CASSPGTGVISPLHF TGTGCCAGCAGCCCAGGGACAGGGGTTATTTCACCCCTCCACTTT
TRBJ1-2 TRBD1 - TRBV18 CASSTSGTGASYGYTF TGTGCCAGCTCAACCTCCGGGACAGGGGCGTCCTATGGCTACACCTTC
TRBJ2-3 TRBD2 - TRBV5-6 CASSFSELAGNTDTQYF TGTGCCAGCAGCTTTTCCGAACTAGCGGGAAACACAGATACGCAGTATTTT